A selection of T cell receptor beta chains follows, all from one sample in a study of cytomegalovirus exposure and HLA in healthy donors. Clones were read by immunoSEQ multiplex PCR, and TCRdb kept only the in-frame ones, dropping some. The sample contains about 91,000 clones, roughly 78% of which appear only once. Sequenced: PBMCs. The receptors derive from a male donor in good health and CMV-seropositive. CDR3s include the opening cysteine and the closing phenylalanine or tryptophan. The D gene is left open where the match is weak. Clone size is stated in some rows and not others, as once, few, many or a class when expanded.

v_call,d_call,j_call,clone_size,cdr3_nt,cdr3_aa
TRBV15,-,TRBJ1-1,-,TGTGCCACCAGCAGAGAGGTTAGCGGGACTGAAGCTTTCTTT,CATSREVSGTEAFF
TRBV30,TRBD2,TRBJ2-4,-,TGTGCCTGGAGTGCGGGAGGATTCAAAAACATTCAGTACTTC,CAWSAGGFKNIQYF
TRBV2,-,TRBJ1-2,-,TGTGCCAGCAGAACAGGGTTATCGGATGGCTACACCTTC,CASRTGLSDGYTF
TRBV27,-,TRBJ2-7,-,TGTGCCAGCAGTTTTCAACTCAACTACGAGCAGTACTTC,CASSFQLNYEQYF
TRBV4-1,TRBD2,TRBJ2-7,once,TGCGCCAGCAGCCTTCAATTTCGGAGCGGGGGTGCTTCCTACGAGCAGTACTTC,CASSLQFRSGGASYEQYF
TRBV4-2,-,TRBJ1-5,-,TGTGCCAGCAGCGCGGGGGAGTCCGGAGGGCAGCCCCAGCATTTT,CASSAGESGGQPQHF
TRBV2,-,TRBJ1-1,few,TGTGCCAGCCTGGGGCGACGGAACACTGAAGCTTTCTTT,CASLGRRNTEAFF
TRBV27,TRBD1,TRBJ1-1,few,TGTGCCAGCAGCCCCAGGGGGCCGTACACTGAAGCTTTCTTT,CASSPRGPYTEAFF
TRBV7-9,TRBD2,TRBJ2-1,once,TGTGCCAGCAGCCTCCCAAGCGGGGGGGTGTACAATGAGCAGTTCTTC,CASSLPSGGVYNEQFF
TRBV6-1,TRBD1,TRBJ1-1,-,TGTGCCAGCAGTGGTGACAGGGGGCGCAGGTTAAACACTGAAGCTTTCTTT,CASSGDRGRRLNTEAFF